The TCR beta chain under discussion was sequenced for a study of vaccination and CD4 T cells after COVID-19 (dated by TCRdb to the early 2020s). With respect to the entire study: Convalescent patients had a positive SARS-CoV-2 result on nasal swab PCR, and of these patients, some 10 had mild disease and one had severe disease. In the convalescent cohort there were six males and four females, among whom were two Hispanic individuals, seven Caucasians, two Asians and one multiracial person. Control cultures used a CEFX viral epitope pool as positive control, an HIV-1 Nef peptide pool as negative control, or no peptide. In 10 COVID-19 convalescent patients and a handful of infection-naive healthy vaccine recipients, the spike-specific CD4+ TCR repertoire before mRNA vaccination was compared with the repertoire after mRNA vaccination. Post-vaccine blood samples were obtained a median of approximately 70 days after the second vaccine dose, with a range of roughly 14 to 241 days. Post-COVID blood samples were collected from convalescent patients a median of around 100 days after diagnosis, with a range of about 35 to 170 days. Participants got two doses of the Pfizer-BioNTech BNT162b2 vaccine (n=8) or two doses of the Moderna mRNA-1273 vaccine (n=2). Culture stimuli were overlapping spike peptide pools from SARS-CoV-2 and from the common cold coronaviruses HCoV-NL63, HCoV-OC43 and HCoV-229E.

Study-wide conclusions, independent of this receptor: In convalescent patients, a median roughly 85% of post-vaccine SARS-CoV-2-reactive clones were detected only after vaccination, and vaccine-specific priming was suggested by this finding. The number of convalescent patients in the study was relatively small, and the study did not examine early timepoints following natural infection. Of the vaccine-specific clones found in convalescent patients, nearly all (304 of 307) were mono-reactive for SARS-CoV-2 spike instead of being cross-reactive with common cold coronaviruses. An increase in the median number of SARS-CoV-2-reactive clonotypes from 20 to 25 after infection to a few dozen after vaccination was observed, but the change was not found to be significant.

V sheds 4 bases and J sheds 5 bases, leaving 19 bases between their ends. CDR1 LNHDA and CDR2 SQIVND were looked up in the germline V gene (reference sequence). From the cysteine through the phenylalanine, the CDR3 covers 16 amino acids. Only the CDR3 portion is preserved as DNA: 48 bases, with reading frame beginning at the first base. Explained via the paper, the treatment or condition label denotes: roughly 10-day PBMC culture with coronavirus spike peptide pools or control peptides (ViraFEST assay). The study used the ViraFEST assay, which expanded antigen-specific T cells with peptide pools and then identified expanded clonotypes by TCR sequencing. The positive SARS-CoV-2 PCR tests of the convalescent patients were dated from March to December 2020, before the Alpha, Beta and Delta variants emerged in the United States. Each well held under 2.5 million PBMCs cultured in IMDM containing roughly 5% human AB serum and 9 to 10 IU/ml IL-2, with around 9.2 ug/ml peptide pools added. On days 3 and 7, half of the culture medium was replaced with fresh IL-2-containing medium. Once the cells had been in culture for over 9 days, the EasySep CD4+ T cell isolation kit was used to isolate CD4+ T cells by negative selection. Ficoll-Paque Plus gradient centrifugation was used to isolate PBMCs from whole blood, and the isolated PBMCs were then either used fresh or cryopreserved at -140C. Culture conditions were generally each tested in triplicate wells.

The library was made by PCR. DNA from cultured CD4+ T cells underwent TCR sequencing with the Oncomine TCR Beta short-read assay at the Johns Hopkins FTIC core. The QIAamp micro DNA kit was used to extract genomic DNA from the cultured CD4+ T cells. Oncomine TCR Beta libraries from cultured CD4+ T cells were pooled with unique dual indexes and sequenced on an Illumina iSeq 100. Turning to the authors' computational methods: Non-productive sequences were filtered out, and CDR3s that did not start with C, did not end with F or W, or were shorter than 7 amino acids were discarded. The MANAFEST web application was used to identify antigen-specific clonotypes by comparing peptide-stimulated wells against reference wells and other culture wells. To be called positive, a clone needed an FDR below 0.05, an odds ratio above 5, and a productive frequency above 0.1% in at least two of three replicate wells. A clonotype was classed as cross-reactive if the clonotype showed significant expansion both in SARS-CoV-2 spike wells and in at least one common cold coronavirus spike condition. Similarity between CDR3 sequences was evaluated in R version 3.6.1 using Levenshtein distances (stringdist) and unrooted phylogenetic trees (ape). TCRdb reprocessed the public reads (quality trimming at Q25 with fastp, clone calling with MiXCR) and kept in-frame beta chains. Duplicate CDR3 protein sequences are folded into a single record with the most common DNA and genes. The V and J calls follow TCRdb's processing rather than the paper's. For this sample the table gives approximately 3,500 distinct CDR3 sequences, of which 17% were detected only once. More than 20% of the sample is in the top ten clones.

With respect to this clonotype: Its antigen is still unknown. Qualities for individual bases were not recorded, and no much larger clone is one base off.

The sample comprised CD4+ T cells from blood, cultured in vitro. Recombination linked TRBV19 to TRBJ2-3; tentative D gene TRBD1, with 7 bases matching. The clonotype was recovered from a human donor who had recovered from COVID-19. The bases are TGTGCCAGTAGTACTCAGGGGCAGGGGGGCGGAGATACGCAGTATTTT. Translated, it reads CASSTQGQGGGDTQYF.